The clone carrying this T cell receptor (beta chain) appeared many times. Its specificity is not known. Germline CDR1 reads MDHEN; CDR2 reads SYDVKM. Trimming shortened V by 2 bases and J by 8 bases, and 15 bases separated the two germline ends. The CDR3 has 15 residues. Sequencing was performed with immunoSEQ multiplex PCR; in TCRdb, only in-frame clones are kept and a portion is missing. Of some 350,000 clones listed, around 72% were seen once; the top ten hold 10%. These data originate in a study of shared clonotypes between healthy human individuals. Study in general: The plates for each donor numbered three CD4 naive, three CD4 memory, two CD8 naive and one CD8 memory.

The study, taken as a whole, reports: Compared with memory subsets, naive subsets generally had larger estimated richness.

This sequence originates from a man aged 25-40 years in good health. The chain employs TRBV28 and TRBJ1-4; D is possibly TRBD1 (5 bases). The specimen sequenced was memory CD4+ T cells sorted from blood. The subset: CD45RA-negative fraction. The CDR3 spells CASSLIGTAREKLFF. In nucleotides, the CDR3 is TGTGCCAGCAGTTTAATAGGGACGGCGAGGGAAAAACTGTTTTTT.